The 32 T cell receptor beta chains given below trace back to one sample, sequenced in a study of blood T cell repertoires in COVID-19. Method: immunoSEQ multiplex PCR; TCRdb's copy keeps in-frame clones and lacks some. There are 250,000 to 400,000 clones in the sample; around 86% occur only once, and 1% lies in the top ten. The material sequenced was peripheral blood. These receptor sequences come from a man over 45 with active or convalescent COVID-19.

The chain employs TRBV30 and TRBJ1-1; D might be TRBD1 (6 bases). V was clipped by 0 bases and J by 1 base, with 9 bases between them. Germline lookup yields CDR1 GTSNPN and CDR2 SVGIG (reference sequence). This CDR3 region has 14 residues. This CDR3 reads CAWSVGGANTEAFF. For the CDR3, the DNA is TGTGCCTGGAGTGTAGGGGGTGCGAACACTGAAGCTTTCTTT. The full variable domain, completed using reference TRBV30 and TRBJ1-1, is SQTIHQWPATLVQPVGSPLSLECTVEGTSNPNLYWYRQAAGRGLQLLFYSVGIGQISSEVPQNLSASRPQDRQFILSSKKLLLSDSGFYLCAWSVGGANTEAFFGQGTRLTVV.

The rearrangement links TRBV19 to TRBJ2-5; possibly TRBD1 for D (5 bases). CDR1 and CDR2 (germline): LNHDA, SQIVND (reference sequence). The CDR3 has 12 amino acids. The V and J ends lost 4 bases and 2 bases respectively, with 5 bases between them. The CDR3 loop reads CASSRQQETQYF. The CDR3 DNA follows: TGTGCCAGTAGTAGACAGCAAGAGACCCAGTACTTC.

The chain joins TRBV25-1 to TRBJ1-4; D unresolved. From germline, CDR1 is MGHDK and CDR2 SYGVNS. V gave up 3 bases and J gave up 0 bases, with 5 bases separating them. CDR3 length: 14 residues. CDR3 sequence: CASSDGATNEKLFF. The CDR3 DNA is TGTGCCAGCAGTGACGGGGCAACTAATGAAAAACTGTTTTTT.

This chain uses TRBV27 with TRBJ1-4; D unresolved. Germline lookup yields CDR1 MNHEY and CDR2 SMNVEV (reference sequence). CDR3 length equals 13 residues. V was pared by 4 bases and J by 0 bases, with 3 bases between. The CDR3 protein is CASSSATNEKLFF. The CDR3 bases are TGTGCCAGCAGTTCCGCAACTAATGAAAAACTGTTTTTT.

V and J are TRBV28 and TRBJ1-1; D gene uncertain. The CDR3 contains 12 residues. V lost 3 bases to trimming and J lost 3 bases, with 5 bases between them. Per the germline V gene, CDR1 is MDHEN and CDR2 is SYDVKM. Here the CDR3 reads CASSFEYTEAFF. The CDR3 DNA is TGTGCCAGCAGTTTTGAGTACACTGAAGCTTTCTTT.

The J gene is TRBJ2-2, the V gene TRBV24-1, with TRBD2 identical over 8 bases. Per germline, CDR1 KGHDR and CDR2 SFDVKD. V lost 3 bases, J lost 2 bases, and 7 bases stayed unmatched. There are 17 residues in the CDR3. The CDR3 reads CATSDTREVGNTGELFF. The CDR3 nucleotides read TGTGCCACCAGTGATACGCGGGAGGTGGGCAACACCGGGGAGCTGTTTTTT.

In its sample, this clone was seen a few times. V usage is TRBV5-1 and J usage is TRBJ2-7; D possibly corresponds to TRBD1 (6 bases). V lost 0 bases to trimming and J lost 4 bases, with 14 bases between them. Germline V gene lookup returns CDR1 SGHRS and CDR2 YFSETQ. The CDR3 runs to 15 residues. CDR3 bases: TGCGCCAGCAGCTTGGCCGGACAGACCGATTACGAGCAGTACTTC. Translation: CASSLAGQTDYEQYF.

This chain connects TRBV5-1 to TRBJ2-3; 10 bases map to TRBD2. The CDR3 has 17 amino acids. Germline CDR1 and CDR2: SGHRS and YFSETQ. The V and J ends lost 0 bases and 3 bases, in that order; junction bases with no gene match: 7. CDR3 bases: TGCGCCAGCAGCTTGGATCCTAGCGGGGGAGGTACAGATACGCAGTATTTT. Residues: CASSLDPSGGGTDTQYF. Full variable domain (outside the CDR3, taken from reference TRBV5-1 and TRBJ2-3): KAGVTQTPRYLIKTRGQQVTLSCSPISGHRSVSWYQQTPGQGLQFLFEYFSETQRNKGNFPGRFSGRQFSNSRSEMNVSTLELGDSALYLCASSLDPSGGGTDTQYFGPGTRLTVL.

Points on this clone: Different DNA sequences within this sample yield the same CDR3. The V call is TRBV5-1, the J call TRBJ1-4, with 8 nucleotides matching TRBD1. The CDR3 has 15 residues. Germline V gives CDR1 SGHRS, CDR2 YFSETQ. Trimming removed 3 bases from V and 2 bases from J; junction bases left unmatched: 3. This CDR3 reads CASSSQGATNEKLFF. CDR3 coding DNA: TGCGCCAGCAGCTCGCAGGGGGCCACTAATGAAAAACTGTTTTTT.

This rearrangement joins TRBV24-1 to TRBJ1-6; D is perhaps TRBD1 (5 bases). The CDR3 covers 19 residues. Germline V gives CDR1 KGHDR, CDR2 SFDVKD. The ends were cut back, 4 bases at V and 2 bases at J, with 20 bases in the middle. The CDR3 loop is CATSDLRGRGRTYNSPLHF. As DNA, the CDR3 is TGTGCCACCAGTGACCTAAGGGGTCGAGGAAGAACCTATAATTCACCCCTCCACTTT.

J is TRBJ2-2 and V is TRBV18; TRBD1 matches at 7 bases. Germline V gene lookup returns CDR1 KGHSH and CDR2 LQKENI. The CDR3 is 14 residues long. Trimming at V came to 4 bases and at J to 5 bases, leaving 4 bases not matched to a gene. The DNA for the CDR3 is TGTGCCAGCTCACTCATGGACAGGACCGGGGAGCTGTTTTTT. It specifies CASSLMDRTGELFF.

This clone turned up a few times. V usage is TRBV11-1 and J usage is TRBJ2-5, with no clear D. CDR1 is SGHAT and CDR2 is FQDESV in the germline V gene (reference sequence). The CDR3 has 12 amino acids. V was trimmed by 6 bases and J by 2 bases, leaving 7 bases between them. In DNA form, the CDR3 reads TGTGCCAGCAGGGCGGATCAAGAGACCCAGTACTTC. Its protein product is CASRADQETQYF.

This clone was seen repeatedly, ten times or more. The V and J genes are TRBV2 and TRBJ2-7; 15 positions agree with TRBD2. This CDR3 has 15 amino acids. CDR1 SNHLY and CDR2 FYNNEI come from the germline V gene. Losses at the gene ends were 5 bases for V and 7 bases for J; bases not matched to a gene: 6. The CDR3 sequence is CASSFGLAGGREQYF. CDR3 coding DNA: TGTGCCAGCAGTTTTGGACTAGCGGGAGGGCGTGAGCAGTACTTC.

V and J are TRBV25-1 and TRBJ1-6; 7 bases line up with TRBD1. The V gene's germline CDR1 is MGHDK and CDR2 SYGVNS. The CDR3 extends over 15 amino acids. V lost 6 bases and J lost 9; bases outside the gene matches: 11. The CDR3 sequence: CASSPEGGSLSPLHF. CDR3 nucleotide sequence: TGTGCCAGCAGCCCCGAAGGGGGCTCTCTTTCACCCCTCCACTTT. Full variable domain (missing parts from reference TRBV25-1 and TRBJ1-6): EADIYQTPRYLVIGTGKKITLECSQTMGHDKMYWYQQDPGMELHLIHYSYGVNSTEKGDLSSESTVSRIRTEHFPLTLESARPSHTSQYLCASSPEGGSLSPLHFGNGTRLTVT.

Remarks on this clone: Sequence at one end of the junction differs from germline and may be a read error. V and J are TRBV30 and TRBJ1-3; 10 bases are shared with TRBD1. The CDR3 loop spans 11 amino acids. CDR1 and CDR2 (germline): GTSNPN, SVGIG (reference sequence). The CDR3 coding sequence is TGTGCCTGGAAGTTAGGGGACAGGGGAACTTTT. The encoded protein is CAWKLGDRGTF.

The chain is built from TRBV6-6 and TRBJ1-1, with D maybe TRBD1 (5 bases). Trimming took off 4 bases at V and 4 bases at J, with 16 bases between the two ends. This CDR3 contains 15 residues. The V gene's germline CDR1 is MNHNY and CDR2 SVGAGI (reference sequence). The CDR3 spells CASSSTGTFGTEAFF. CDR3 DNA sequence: TGTGCCAGCAGTTCGACCGGGACTTTCGGCACTGAAGCTTTCTTT.

The CDR3 DNA reads TGCGCCAGCAGTACGTCACTAGCGGGCCGTGAGACCCAGTACTTC. Amino acid sequence: CASSTSLAGRETQYF. V gene TRBV4-1 combines with J gene TRBJ2-5, with TRBD2 matching over 9 bases. J lost 5 bases, V lost 6 bases, and 10 bases had no gene match. The germline CDR1 and CDR2 sequences are MGHRA and YSYEKL. The CDR3 runs 15 residues.

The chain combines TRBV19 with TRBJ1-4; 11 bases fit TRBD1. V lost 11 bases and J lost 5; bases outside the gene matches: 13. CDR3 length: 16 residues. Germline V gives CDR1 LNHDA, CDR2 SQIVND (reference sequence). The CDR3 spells CAGSEGTGGENEKLFF. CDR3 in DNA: TGTGCCGGCTCAGAGGGGACAGGGGGGGAAAATGAAAAACTGTTTTTT.

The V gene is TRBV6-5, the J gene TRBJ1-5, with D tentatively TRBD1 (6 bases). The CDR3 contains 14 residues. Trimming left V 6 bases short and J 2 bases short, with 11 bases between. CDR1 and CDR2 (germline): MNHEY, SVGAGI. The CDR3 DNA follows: TGTGCCAGCAGACAACGGACAGGCAATCAGCCCCAGCATTTT. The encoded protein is CASRQRTGNQPQHF.

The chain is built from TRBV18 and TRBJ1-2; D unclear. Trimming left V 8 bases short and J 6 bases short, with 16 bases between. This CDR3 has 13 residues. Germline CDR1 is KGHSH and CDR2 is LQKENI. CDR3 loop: CASTRTREDGYTF. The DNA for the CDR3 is TGTGCCAGCACACGAACGAGGGAGGATGGCTACACCTTC.

In DNA, the CDR3 is TGTGCCTGGAGCTCCGGACAGGGGGCATACGAGCAGTACTTC. Protein sequence: CAWSSGQGAYEQYF. V is TRBV30 and J is TRBJ2-7, with 11 bases identical to TRBD1. Germline CDR1 reads GTSNPN; CDR2 reads SVGIG (reference sequence). CDR3 length: 14 amino acids. The J segment lost 4 bases and the V segment lost 3 bases, leaving 5 bases of the junction unmatched.

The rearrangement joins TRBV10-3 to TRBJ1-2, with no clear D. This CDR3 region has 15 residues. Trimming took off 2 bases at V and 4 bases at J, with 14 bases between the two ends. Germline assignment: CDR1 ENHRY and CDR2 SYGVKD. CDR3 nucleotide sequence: TGTGCCATCAGTGAGCGGCGGGAGGAACGCTATGGCTACACCTTC. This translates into CAISERREERYGYTF.

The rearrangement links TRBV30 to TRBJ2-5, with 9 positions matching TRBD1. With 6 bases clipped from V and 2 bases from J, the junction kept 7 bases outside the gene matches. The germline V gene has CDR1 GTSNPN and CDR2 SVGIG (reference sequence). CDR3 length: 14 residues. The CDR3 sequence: CACRTGDYQETQYF. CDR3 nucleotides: TGTGCCTGTAGGACAGGGGACTATCAAGAGACCCAGTACTTC.

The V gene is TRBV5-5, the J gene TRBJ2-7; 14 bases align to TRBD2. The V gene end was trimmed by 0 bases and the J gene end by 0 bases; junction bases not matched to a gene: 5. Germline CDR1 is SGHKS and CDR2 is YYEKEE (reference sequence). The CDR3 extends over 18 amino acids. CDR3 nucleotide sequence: TGTGCCAGCAGCTTGGCCCCTGGGACTAGCGGGAGCTCCTACGAGCAGTACTTC. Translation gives CASSLAPGTSGSSYEQYF. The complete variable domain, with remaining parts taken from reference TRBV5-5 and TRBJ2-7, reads DAGVTQSPTHLIKTRGQQVTLRCSPISGHKSVSWYQQVLGQGPQFIFQYYEKEERGRGNFPDRFSARQFPNYSSELNVNALLLGDSALYLCASSLAPGTSGSSYEQYFGPGTRLTVT.

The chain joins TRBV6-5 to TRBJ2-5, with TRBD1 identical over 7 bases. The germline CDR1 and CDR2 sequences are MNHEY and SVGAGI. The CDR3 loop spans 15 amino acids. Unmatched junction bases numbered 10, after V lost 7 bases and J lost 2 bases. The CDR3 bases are TGTGCCAGCAACCTACTTGGACAGGCACAAGAGACCCAGTACTTC. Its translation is CASNLLGQAQETQYF.

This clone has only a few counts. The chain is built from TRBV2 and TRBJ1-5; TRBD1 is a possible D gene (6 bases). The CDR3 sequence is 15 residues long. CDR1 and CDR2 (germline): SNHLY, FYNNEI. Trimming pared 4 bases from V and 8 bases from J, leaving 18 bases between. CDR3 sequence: CASSVQGPPGKPQHF. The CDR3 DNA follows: TGTGCCAGCAGTGTCCAGGGGCCGCCCGGGAAGCCCCAGCATTTT.

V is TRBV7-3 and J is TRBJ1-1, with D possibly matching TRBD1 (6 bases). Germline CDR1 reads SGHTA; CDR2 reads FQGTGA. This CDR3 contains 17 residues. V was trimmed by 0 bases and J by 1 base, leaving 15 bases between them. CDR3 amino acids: CASSLTTVAGANTEAFF. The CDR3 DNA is TGTGCCAGCAGCTTAACTACGGTGGCGGGGGCGAACACTGAAGCTTTCTTT.

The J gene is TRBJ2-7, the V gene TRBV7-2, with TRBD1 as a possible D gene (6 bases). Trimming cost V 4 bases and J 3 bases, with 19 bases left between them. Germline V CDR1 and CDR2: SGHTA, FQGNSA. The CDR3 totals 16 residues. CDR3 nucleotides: TGTGCCAGCAGCTCGTTAGTGCAGGGGCGACGCTACGAGCAGTACTTC. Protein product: CASSSLVQGRRYEQYF.

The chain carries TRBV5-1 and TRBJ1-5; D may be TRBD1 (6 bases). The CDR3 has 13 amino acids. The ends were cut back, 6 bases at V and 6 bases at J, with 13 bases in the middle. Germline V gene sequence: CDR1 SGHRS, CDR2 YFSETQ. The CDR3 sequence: CASKGDEGQPQHF. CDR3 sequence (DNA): TGCGCCAGCAAGGGGGATGAGGGTCAGCCCCAGCATTTT.

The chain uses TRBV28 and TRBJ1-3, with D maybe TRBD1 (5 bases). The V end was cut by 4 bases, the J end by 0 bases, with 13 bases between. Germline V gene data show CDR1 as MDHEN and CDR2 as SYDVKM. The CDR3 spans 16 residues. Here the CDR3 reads CASSSVGQISGNTIYF. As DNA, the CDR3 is TGTGCCAGCAGTTCCGTGGGGCAAATCTCTGGAAACACCATATATTTT.

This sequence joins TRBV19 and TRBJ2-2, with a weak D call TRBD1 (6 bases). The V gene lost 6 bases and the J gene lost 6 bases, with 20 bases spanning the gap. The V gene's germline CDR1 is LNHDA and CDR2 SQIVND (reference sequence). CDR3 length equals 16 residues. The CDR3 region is CASSRSRGRTAGELFF. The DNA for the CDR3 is TGTGCCAGTAGCCGATCCAGGGGTCGAACAGCCGGGGAGCTGTTTTTT.

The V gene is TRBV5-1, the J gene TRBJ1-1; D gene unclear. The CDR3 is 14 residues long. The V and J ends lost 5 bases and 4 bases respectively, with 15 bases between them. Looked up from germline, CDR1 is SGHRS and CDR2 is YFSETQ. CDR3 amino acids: CASSDVAGSTEAFF. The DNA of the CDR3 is TGCGCCAGCAGTGATGTTGCAGGTAGCACTGAAGCTTTCTTT.